What follows are 3 T cell receptor beta chains derived from one specimen sequenced in a study of cytomegalovirus exposure and HLA in healthy donors. The PCR used 60 Vbeta and 13 Jbeta primers. Profiling relied on immunoSEQ multiplex PCR, and the TCRdb table lists in-frame clones only, not all of them. The sample consists of 150,000 to 200,000 clones, around 80% of them appearing once. Sequenced input: PBMCs. The receptors originated from a middle-aged woman in good health and CMV-seronegative.

The chain couples TRBV27 to TRBJ2-3, with no clear D. The germline V gene has CDR1 MNHEY and CDR2 SMNVEV (reference sequence). The CDR3 is made up of 14 amino acids. Trimming took off 4 bases at V and 3 bases at J, with 11 bases between the two ends. CDR3 in amino acids: CASSSPGWTDTQYF. The CDR3 nucleotides read TGTGCCAGCAGTTCCCCAGGCTGGACAGATACGCAGTATTTT.

The gene calls are TRBV6-4 and TRBJ2-3; 8 bases match TRBD1. Germline assignment: CDR1 MRHNA and CDR2 SNTAGT. The trim removed 4 bases at V and 4 bases at J, leaving 7 bases unmatched. This CDR3 contains 15 residues. The CDR3 is CASSARDRGADTQYF. For the CDR3, the DNA is TGTGCCAGCAGTGCGCGAGACAGGGGTGCAGATACGCAGTATTTT.

The V gene is TRBV6-1, the J gene TRBJ2-2, with TRBD2 matching 7 bases. Germline CDR1 and CDR2: MNHNS and SASEGT. The length of the CDR3 is 14 residues. Trimming cost V 6 bases and J 7 bases; bases outside gene matches: 8. CDR3 in amino acids: CASRGLADHGELFF. The CDR3 DNA reads as TGTGCCAGCAGAGGCCTAGCGGACCACGGGGAGCTGTTTTTT.